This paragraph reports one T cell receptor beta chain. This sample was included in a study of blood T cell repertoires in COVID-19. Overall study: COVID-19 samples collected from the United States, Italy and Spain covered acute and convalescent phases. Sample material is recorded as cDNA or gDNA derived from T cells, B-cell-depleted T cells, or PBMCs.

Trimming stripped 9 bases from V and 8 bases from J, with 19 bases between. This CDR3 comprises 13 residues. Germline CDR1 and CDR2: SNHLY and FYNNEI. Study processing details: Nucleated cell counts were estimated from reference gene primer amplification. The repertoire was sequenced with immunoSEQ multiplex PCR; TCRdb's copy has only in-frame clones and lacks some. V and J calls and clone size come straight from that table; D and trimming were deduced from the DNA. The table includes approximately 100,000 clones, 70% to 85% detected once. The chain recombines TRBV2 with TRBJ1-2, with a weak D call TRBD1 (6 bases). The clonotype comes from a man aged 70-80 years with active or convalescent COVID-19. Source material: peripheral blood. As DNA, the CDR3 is TGTGCCAGACGAGACAGGCTAACAGACGGCTACACCTTC. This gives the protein CARRDRLTDGYTF.